Below are 19 T cell receptor beta chains sequenced from a single sample in a study of T cell repertoires in cytomegalovirus infection. These receptors' antigens are unknown. TCRdb called the reads again in MiXCR, with one record for every CDR3 protein. The table lists 640,000 or so distinct CDR3 sequences, 30% to 35% of them singletons, with roughly 18% in the top ten. The sequences come from cultured PBMCs, collected from culture after CMV antigen stimulation. Receptors were obtained from a human donor in good health (CMV status not recorded). Some clones in this sample may be carry-over from other donors' samples.

This clonotype was counted many times. This CDR3 is CASSYQGTNTEAFF. The CDR3 DNA follows: TGTGCCAGCAGCTATCAGGGGACGAACACTGAAGCTTTCTTT. The rearrangement uses TRBV7-2 and TRBJ1-1; weak D call: TRBD1 (6 bases). Looked up from germline, CDR1 is SGHTA and CDR2 is FQGNSA. V dropped 4 bases and J dropped 1 base, with 10 bases sitting between them. This CDR3 is built from 14 residues.

The rearrangement joins TRBV7-4 to TRBJ2-3; a possible D gene is TRBD2 (6 bases). Per the germline V gene, CDR1 is SGHVT and CDR2 is SQSDAQ. Trimming took off 1 base at V and 4 bases at J, with 12 bases between the two ends. This CDR3 spans 15 amino acids. CDR3 in DNA: TGTGCCAGCAGCTTAGGACTAGTTCCGGCAGATACGCAGTATTTT. It translates to CASSLGLVPADTQYF.

The chain links TRBV20-1 to TRBJ2-7; 9 nucleotides agree with TRBD2. This CDR3 is built from 14 residues. Germline-derived CDR1 and CDR2 are DFQATT and SNEGSKA (reference sequence). V lost 4 bases to trimming and J lost 3 bases; unmatched junction nucleotides: 7. CDR3 loop: CSAKRTSEDYEQYF. CDR3 sequence (DNA): TGCAGTGCTAAAAGGACTAGCGAGGACTACGAGCAGTACTTC.

This clonotype was recorded a few times. The J gene is TRBJ2-1, the V gene TRBV30, with D perhaps TRBD2 (5 bases). The CDR3 runs 17 residues. The V gene lost 5 bases and the J gene lost 1 base, with 21 bases spanning the gap. CDR1 GTSNPN and CDR2 SVGIG come from the germline V gene (reference sequence). CDR3 sequence (DNA): TGTGCCTGGGCGCGCTCAAAAGGCAGCGGATCCTACAATGAGCAGTTCTTC. The encoded protein is CAWARSKGSGSYNEQFF.

This chain joins TRBV7-6 and TRBJ2-4; perhaps D is TRBD1 or TRBD2 (6 bases each). Between the trimmed V and J ends, which lost 3 bases and 0 bases, there was a span of 12 bases. The germline CDR1 and CDR2 sequences are SGHVS and FNYEAQ. The CDR3 is 16 residues long. As DNA, the CDR3 is TGTGCCAGCAGCTTTTCGGGGGCTCGAGCCAAAAACATTCAGTACTTC. This gives the protein CASSFSGARAKNIQYF.

The J gene is TRBJ1-5, the V gene TRBV6-6; D gene uncertain. The CDR3 spans 16 residues. Germline values: CDR1 MNHNY, CDR2 SVGAGI (reference sequence). With 4 bases removed from V and 5 bases from J, the gap between germline ends came to 18 bases. For the CDR3, the DNA is TGTGCCAGCAGTTTCCCGCCATCCGGGCGGGATCAGCCCCAGCATTTT. Its protein is CASSFPPSGRDQPQHF.

This rearrangement joins TRBV6-5 to TRBJ1-2, with a tentative D call TRBD1 (5 bases). This CDR3 region has 13 residues. V was trimmed by 8 bases and J by 8 bases, leaving 18 bases between them. The germline CDR1 and CDR2 sequences are MNHEY and SVGAGI. The DNA for the CDR3 is TGTGCCAGCTGCCCGGGGGAGGGGAGGGGCTACACCTTC. Residues: CASCPGEGRGYTF.

V gene TRBV2 combines with J gene TRBJ2-7, with no clear D. Deletions cut 8 bases from V and 6 bases from J, with 8 bases between. Germline CDR1 SNHLY, CDR2 FYNNEI. The CDR3 loop spans 10 amino acids. CDR3 sequence reads: CASWMVEQYF. Written as DNA, the CDR3 is TGTGCCAGCTGGATGGTCGAGCAGTACTTC.

The J gene is TRBJ2-7, the V gene TRBV4-1; D possibly corresponds to TRBD2 (5 bases). The germline V and J ends were trimmed by 2 bases and 4 bases, with 15 bases remaining between them. The germline V gene has CDR1 MGHRA and CDR2 YSYEKL. The length of the CDR3 is 15 residues. The CDR3 loop reads CASSQPAEGRYEQYF. CDR3 DNA: TGCGCCAGCAGCCAACCAGCGGAAGGGAGATACGAGCAGTACTTC.

J is TRBJ2-7 and V is TRBV27; 7 bases align to TRBD2. J lost 7 bases, V lost 6 bases, and 12 bases had no gene match. Germline loops: CDR1 MNHEY, CDR2 SMNVEV (reference sequence). The CDR3 extends over 14 amino acids. The CDR3 protein is CASRRVGGGWEQYF. The CDR3 coding sequence is TGTGCCAGCAGAAGAGTTGGGGGAGGGTGGGAGCAGTACTTC.

The CDR3 DNA sequence: TGTGCCGGACGACAGGTTTATGGCTACACCTTC. Protein product: CAGRQVYGYTF. V is TRBV6-1 and J is TRBJ1-2; tentative D call: TRBD1 (6 bases). Per the germline V gene, CDR1 is MNHNS and CDR2 is SASEGT. The V end was cut by 11 bases, the J end by 5 bases, with 12 bases between. The CDR3 is 11 amino acids.

The chain uses TRBV6-4 and TRBJ2-1; 11 bases fit TRBD2. The junction had 12 bases not matched to a gene; V was cut back by 6 bases and J by 8 bases. CDR1 is MRHNA and CDR2 is SNTAGT in the germline V gene. The CDR3 consists of 16 residues. CDR3 in DNA: TGTGCCAGCAGCCTACTAGCGGGAGACCCATTGGATGAGCAGTTCTTC. Amino acid sequence: CASSLLAGDPLDEQFF.

This clonotype has a handful of counts. V gene TRBV27 combines with J gene TRBJ1-1, with a tentative D call TRBD1 (6 bases). The V gene lost 0 bases and the J gene lost 11 bases, with 13 bases spanning the gap. Germline V gene lookup returns CDR1 MNHEY and CDR2 SMNVEV (reference sequence). The CDR3 has 13 residues. The CDR3: CASSLSGGIGAFF. The CDR3 nucleotides are TGTGCCAGCAGTTTATCAGGGGGTATCGGGGCTTTCTTT.

Worth noting for this clonotype: One junction end does not reproduce the germline sequence, and a read error may be involved. The gene calls are TRBV7-6 and TRBJ2-7; D is ambiguous. The CDR3 has 14 residues. From germline, CDR1 is SGHVS and CDR2 FNYEAQ. The CDR3 loop reads CARSLEFDSYEQYF. CDR3 bases: TGTGCCAGGAGCTTAGAATTCGACTCCTACGAGCAGTACTTC.

This chain joins TRBV5-6 and TRBJ1-2; D gene ambiguous. Germline CDR1 reads SGHDT; CDR2 reads YYEEEE. The CDR3 loop spans 14 amino acids. Between the trimmed V and J ends, which lost 5 bases and 2 bases, there was a span of 13 bases. CDR3 region: CASSPLYSNYGYTF. DNA for the CDR3: TGTGCCAGCAGTCCCCTCTACTCGAACTATGGCTACACCTTC.

The chain combines TRBV7-2 with TRBJ2-2, with 9 bases matching TRBD2. The J segment lost 5 bases and the V segment lost 1 base, leaving 11 bases of the junction unmatched. The CDR3 is 18 residues long. CDR1 and CDR2 from the germline V gene are SGHTA and FQGNSA. The CDR3 sequence is CASSLGSKGLADTGELFF. In DNA form, the CDR3 reads TGTGCCAGCAGCTTAGGTAGTAAGGGACTAGCCGATACCGGGGAGCTGTTTTTT.

The chain employs TRBV12-3 or TRBV12-4 and TRBJ2-7, with D possibly TRBD1 on 5 matching bases. The V gene lost 5 bases and the J gene lost 6 bases, with 20 bases spanning the gap. The CDR3 length is 15 residues. The CDR3 loop is CASSDSRVRYIEQYF. The CDR3 coding sequence is TGTGCCAGCAGTGATAGCAGGGTACGATATATCGAGCAGTACTTC.

This clonotype was seen a single time. The CDR3: CASSQGLREQFF. The CDR3 DNA reads as TGCGCCAGCAGCCAAGGCCTTCGGGAGCAGTTCTTC. The rearrangement links TRBV4-1 to TRBJ2-1; D is unclear. The V end lost 1 base, the J end lost 10 bases, and 8 bases lay between the germline ends. This CDR3 region has 12 residues. Germline values: CDR1 MGHRA, CDR2 YSYEKL.

This clonotype has only a few counts. The chain uses TRBV5-1 and TRBJ2-5; 7 bases are a match to TRBD2. In germline, CDR1 is SGHRS, CDR2 YFSETQ. J lost 1 base, V lost 10 bases, and 16 bases had no gene match. This CDR3 is built from 16 residues. Here the CDR3 reads CACRTRPPPPQETQYF. The CDR3 coding sequence is TGCGCCTGCCGGACTAGACCCCCACCCCCCCAAGAGACCCAGTACTTC.